The source of this TCR beta chain is a study of blood T cell repertoires in COVID-19 (dated by TCRdb to about 2020). Concerning the study at large: Samples covering the acute and convalescent phases of COVID-19 were provided by collaborators in the United States, Italy and Spain. The sample metadata nearly always contained a de-identified subject ID, COVID-19 status, age in years and sex. Deeply sampled blood TCRbeta repertoires from subjects exposed to, actively infected with, or recovered from COVID-19 were included in the dataset. HLA class I and class II types, where available, came from metadata supplied by the sample provider rather than from assay-based typing. A freely available public database, intended as a resource for researchers studying the immune response to SARS-CoV-2, is where the repertoires were released. Samples were obtained from the ongoing ImmuneRACE study (first 160 participants) and from 950 to 1,500 subjects provided by 6 global collaborators. The material from the prospective study consisted of cDNA or gDNA derived from T cells, B-cell-depleted T cells, or PBMCs.

Details on this clone: The specificity of this receptor is unknown. Qualities for individual bases were not recorded, and no much larger clone is one base off.

Findings and caveats that apply to the study as a whole: How much clinical and demographic metadata was included differed by source and by participant, and the metadata was provided uncurated.

Each collaborating institution followed its own protocols to collect whole blood in K2EDTA tubes. For TCRbeta analysis, collaborators shipped samples in one of three forms: frozen whole blood, isolated PBMCs, or DNA extracted from either of those sample types. TCRbeta CDR3 regions were amplified from genomic DNA by means of the immunoSEQ Assay, a bias-controlled multiplex PCR. Per the original workflow: Nucleated cell counts per sample were estimated from amplification of reference gene primers within the assay. To quantify the absolute abundance of each unique TCRbeta CDR3 rearrangement, sequence reads were collapsed and filtered. For each sample, productive Simpson clonality was calculated as the square root of Simpson's diversity index across productive rearrangements. In its TCRdb copy, this immuneACCESS table keeps in-frame sequences only and misses some clones. Where compared with another copy, unresolved V genes explain less than half of these, and the others have no known cause. That table supplies the V and J calls and clone size; D and trimming were determined from the DNA. This sample comprises about 97,000 clones, approximately 87% of them detected only once. The top ten constitute 15% of the sample.

The CDR3 holds 15 amino acids from the cysteine to the phenylalanine. The kept DNA is CDR3 alone, 45 bases in frame from the first base. Via the germline V gene, CDR1 is SGHTA and CDR2 FQGNSA. V and J are truncated by 1 base and 4 bases respectively, leaving an intervening sequence of 11 bases. The receptor chain draws on TRBV7-2 and TRBJ2-1; TRBD2 might be the D gene, on 6 matching bases. The TCR originated in a human donor in a cohort sampled during active COVID-19. Material: peripheral blood. The bases read TGTGCCAGCAGCTTAGGCGGGGCGTTTTACAATGAGCAGTTCTTC. Its coded protein is CASSLGGAFYNEQFF.